This TCR beta chain emerged from a study of blood T cell repertoires in COVID-19. CDR3 length: 13 residues. The V gene lost 4 bases and the J gene lost 2 bases, with 7 bases spanning the gap. Germline V gene lookup returns CDR1 ENHRY and CDR2 SYGVKD. TCRdb's copy holds only in-frame clones and misses some; the assay was immunoSEQ multiplex PCR. In the table there are about 40,000 clones, about 90% of which are singletons. This clonotype originated in a woman aged 30 to 39 in a cohort sampled during active COVID-19. The V and J genes are TRBV10-3 and TRBJ2-3, with D unresolved. What was sequenced was peripheral blood. The CDR3 sequence is CAISGADTDTQYF. CDR3 nucleotides: TGTGCCATCAGTGGGGCCGACACAGATACGCAGTATTTT.